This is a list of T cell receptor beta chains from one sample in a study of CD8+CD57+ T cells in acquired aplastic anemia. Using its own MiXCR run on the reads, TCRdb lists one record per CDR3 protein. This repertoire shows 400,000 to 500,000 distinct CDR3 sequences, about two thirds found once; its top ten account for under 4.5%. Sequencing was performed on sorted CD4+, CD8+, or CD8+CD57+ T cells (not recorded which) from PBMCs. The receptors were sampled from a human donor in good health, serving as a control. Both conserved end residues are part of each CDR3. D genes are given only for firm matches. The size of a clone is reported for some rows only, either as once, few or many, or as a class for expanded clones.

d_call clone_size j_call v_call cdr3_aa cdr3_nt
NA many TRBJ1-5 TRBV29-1 CSVVGDSNQPQHF TGCAGCGTGGTGGGGGACAGCAATCAGCCCCAGCATTTT
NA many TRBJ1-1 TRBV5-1 CASSQIPGTTNTEAFF TGCGCCAGCAGCCAAATTCCCGGGACAACGAACACTGAAGCTTTCTTT
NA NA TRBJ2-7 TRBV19 CASSARPGGAGGDYEQYF TGTGCCAGTAGTGCCAGGCCAGGGGGCGCGGGGGGTGACTACGAGCAGTACTTC
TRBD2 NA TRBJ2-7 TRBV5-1 CASSLEGSGEYF TGTGCCAGCAGCCTCGAGGGCAGCGGGGAGTACTTC
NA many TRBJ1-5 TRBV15 CATSRGLISSLYSNQPQHF TGTGCCACCAGCAGAGGTCTTATAAGCTCACTTTATAGCAATCAGCCCCAGCATTTT
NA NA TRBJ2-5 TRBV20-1 CSARIYQETQYF TGCAGTGCTAGAATTTACCAAGAGACCCAGTACTTC
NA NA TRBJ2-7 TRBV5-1 CASSPQGYYEQYF TGCGCCAGCAGCCCACAGGGCTACTACGAGCAGTACTTC
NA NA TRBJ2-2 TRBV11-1 CASSPRRRTAMATGELFF TGTGCCAGCAGCCCCCGCCGGCGGACGGCGATGGCCACCGGGGAGCTGTTTTTT
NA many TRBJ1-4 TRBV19 CASSMQGRASKTFF TGTGCCAGTAGTATGCAGGGTCGGGCCTCAAAGACGTTTTTT
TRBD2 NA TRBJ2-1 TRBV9 CASSGSGLVYEQYEQFF TGTGCCAGCAGCGGATCGGGACTAGTCTACGAGCAGTATGAGCAGTTCTTC
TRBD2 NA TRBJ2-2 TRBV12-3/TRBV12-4 CASQGTSVQGGELFF TGTGCCAGCCAAGGCACTAGCGTTCAGGGCGGGGAGCTGTTTTTT
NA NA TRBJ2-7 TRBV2 CASTVDEYYEQYF TGTGCCAGCACCGTAGACGAGTACTACGAGCAGTACTTC
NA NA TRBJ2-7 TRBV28 CASSSGVVGLYEQYF TGTGCCAGCAGTTCTGGCGTAGTCGGGTTATACGAGCAGTACTTC
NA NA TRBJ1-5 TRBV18 CASSPDRFQPQHF TGTGCCAGCTCACCAGACAGGTTCCAGCCCCAGCATTTT
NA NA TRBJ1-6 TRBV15 CASSIYAHNSPLHF TGTGCCAGTAGTATTTATGCCCATAATTCACCCCTCCACTTT
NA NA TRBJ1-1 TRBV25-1 CASSAIPFMNTEAFF TGTGCCAGCAGTGCTATACCCTTTATGAACACTGAAGCTTTCTTT
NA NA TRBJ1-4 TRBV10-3 CAIGRADNEKAFF TGTGCCATCGGGAGGGCGGATAACGAAAAAGCGTTTTTT
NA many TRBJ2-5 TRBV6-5 CASSYSDRGTQYF TGTGCCAGCAGTTACTCGGATCGAGGGACCCAGTACTTC
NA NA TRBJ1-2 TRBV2 CASSVRVGTPLNYYTF TGTGCCAGCAGTGTAAGAGTGGGGACACCACTGAATTACTACACCTTC
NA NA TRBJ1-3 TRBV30 CAWSEINSGNTIYF TGTGCCTGGAGTGAGATTAACTCTGGAAACACCATATATTTT
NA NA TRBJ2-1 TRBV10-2 CASSERLAWDNEQFF TGCGCCAGCAGTGAAAGGCTAGCATGGGACAATGAGCAGTTCTTC
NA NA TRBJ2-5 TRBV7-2 CASSLVGLSSAPAYF TGTGCCAGCAGCTTAGTAGGGTTGAGCTCAGCCCCAGCATACTTC
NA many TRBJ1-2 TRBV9 CASSQRVGLGYTF TGTGCCAGCAGCCAGAGGGTGGGGTTAGGCTACACCTTC
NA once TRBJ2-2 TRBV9 CASSLSGRVWEQFF TGTGCCAGCAGCTTATCAGGTCGAGTCTGGGAGCAGTTTTTT
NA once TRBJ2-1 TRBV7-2 CASSLVPHAQNFRFF TGTGCCAGCAGCTTAGTCCCCCACGCGCAGAACTTCCGGTTCTTC
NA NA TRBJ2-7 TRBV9 CASSDLDEQYF TGTGCCAGCAGTGACCTGGACGAGCAGTACTTC
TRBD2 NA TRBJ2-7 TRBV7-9 CASSSAFSLAGGSYEQYF TGTGCCAGCAGCTCAGCCTTCTCCCTCGCGGGGGGGTCCTACGAGCAGTACTTC
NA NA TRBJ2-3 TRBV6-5 CAITDGPSTDTQYF TGTGCCATCACCGACGGACCTAGCACAGATACGCAGTATTTT
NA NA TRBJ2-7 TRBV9 CASSEPGTDTQYYF TGTGCCAGCAGCGAACCGGGCACGGATACGCAGTATTACTTC
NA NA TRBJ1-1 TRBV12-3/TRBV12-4 CASSVQTVNTEAFF TGTGCCAGCAGCGTTCAGACAGTAAACACTGAAGCTTTCTTT
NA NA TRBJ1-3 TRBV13 CASGPQGMGNTIYF TGTGCCAGCGGCCCCCAGGGTATGGGAAACACCATATATTTT
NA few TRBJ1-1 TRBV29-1 CSVEAGRGNTEAFF TGCAGCGTTGAGGCGGGACGGGGGAACACTGAAGCTTTCTTT
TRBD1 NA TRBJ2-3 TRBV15 CATSGGTGGVDTQYF TGCGCCACCAGCGGAGGGACAGGGGGCGTAGATACGCAGTATTTT
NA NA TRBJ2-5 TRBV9 CASSYRIASAWGETQYF TGTGCCAGCAGCTATAGAATAGCGAGCGCCTGGGGGGAGACCCAGTACTTC
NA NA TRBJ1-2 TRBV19 CASSTGSGHQYGYTF TGTGCCAGTAGTACTGGTTCGGGACACCAGTATGGCTACACCTTC
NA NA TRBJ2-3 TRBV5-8 CASRPASGTDTQYF TGTGCCAGCAGACCGGCGTCGGGGACAGATACGCAGTATTTT
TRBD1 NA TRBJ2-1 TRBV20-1 CSVGGYEQFF TGCAGTGTAGGGGGCTATGAGCAGTTCTTC
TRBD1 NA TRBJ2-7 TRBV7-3 CASSRAGTGTDDYYF TGTGCCAGCAGTCGCGCCGGGACAGGGACAGATGACTACTACTTC
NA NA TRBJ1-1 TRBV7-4 CASSVVKGEAFF TGTGCCAGCAGCGTAGTGAAGGGGGAAGCTTTCTTT
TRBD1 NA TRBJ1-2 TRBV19 CASMLIYGQGGYTF TGTGCCAGCATGCTGATCTATGGACAGGGTGGCTACACCTTC
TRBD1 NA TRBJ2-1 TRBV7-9 CASSPGQGAELFFQFF TGTGCCAGCAGCCCGGGACAGGGCGCGGAGCTGTTTTTTCAGTTCTTC
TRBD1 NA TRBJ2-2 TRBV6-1 CASSEAIGGGWYGELFF TGTGCCAGCAGTGAAGCAATAGGGGGCGGTTGGTACGGGGAGCTGTTTTTT
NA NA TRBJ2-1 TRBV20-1 CSATRNIQYNEQFF TGCAGTGCTACCCGCAACATCCAATACAATGAGCAGTTCTTC
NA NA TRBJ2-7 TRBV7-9 CASSLVTSGGEQYF TGTGCCAGCAGCTTAGTGACCTCCGGGGGCGAGCAGTACTTC
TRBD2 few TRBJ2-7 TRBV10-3 CAISTSGHSYEQYF TGTGCCATCAGTACTAGCGGGCATTCCTACGAGCAGTACTTC
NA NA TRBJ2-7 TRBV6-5 CASGMGRYEQYF TGTGCCAGCGGGATGGGTAGGTACGAGCAGTACTTC
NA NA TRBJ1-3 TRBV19 CATRQGETGNTIYF TGTGCCACCCGCCAGGGCGAAACTGGAAACACCATATATTTT
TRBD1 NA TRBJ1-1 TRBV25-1 CASSEWTGGSTEAFF TGTGCCAGCAGTGAATGGACAGGGGGTAGCACTGAAGCTTTCTTT
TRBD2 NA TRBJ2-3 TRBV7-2 CASSLGRRGGASTTDTQYF TGTGCCAGCAGCTTAGGACGACGGGGAGGGGCAAGCACAACAGATACGCAGTATTTT
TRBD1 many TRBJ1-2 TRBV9 CASSVGTGGVGYTF TGTGCCAGCAGCGTAGGGACAGGGGGCGTTGGCTACACCTTC
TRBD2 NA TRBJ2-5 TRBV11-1 CASSSLAGGRQETQYF TGTGCCAGCAGCTCTCTAGCGGGGGGACGGCAAGAGACCCAGTACTTC
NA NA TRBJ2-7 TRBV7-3 CASSLHGNAQYF TGTGCCAGCAGCTTACACGGCAATGCGCAGTACTTC
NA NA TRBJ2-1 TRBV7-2 CASSLFKGPGEQFF TGTGCCAGCAGCTTATTTAAGGGGCCCGGTGAGCAGTTCTTC